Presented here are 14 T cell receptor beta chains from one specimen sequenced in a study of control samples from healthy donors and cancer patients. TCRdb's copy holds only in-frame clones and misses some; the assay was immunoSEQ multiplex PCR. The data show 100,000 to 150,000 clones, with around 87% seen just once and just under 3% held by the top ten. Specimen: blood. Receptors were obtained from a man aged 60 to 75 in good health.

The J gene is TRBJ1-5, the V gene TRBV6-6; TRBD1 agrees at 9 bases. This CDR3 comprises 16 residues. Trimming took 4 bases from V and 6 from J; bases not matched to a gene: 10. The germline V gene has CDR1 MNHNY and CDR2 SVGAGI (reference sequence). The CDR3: CASSSSGTGWGQPQHF. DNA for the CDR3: TGTGCCAGCAGTTCGTCCGGGACAGGGTGGGGTCAGCCCCAGCATTTT.

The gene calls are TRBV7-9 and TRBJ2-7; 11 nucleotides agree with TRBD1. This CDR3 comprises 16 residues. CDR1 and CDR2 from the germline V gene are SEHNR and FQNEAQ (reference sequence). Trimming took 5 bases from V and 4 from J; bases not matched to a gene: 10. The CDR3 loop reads CASSQSPGQGGYEQYF. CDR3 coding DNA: TGTGCCAGCAGCCAGAGTCCGGGACAGGGGGGATACGAGCAGTACTTC.

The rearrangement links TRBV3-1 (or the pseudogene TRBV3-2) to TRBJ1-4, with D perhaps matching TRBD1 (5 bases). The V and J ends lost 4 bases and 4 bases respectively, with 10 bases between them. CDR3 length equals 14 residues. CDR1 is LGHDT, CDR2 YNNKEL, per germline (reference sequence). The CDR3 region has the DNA TGTGCCAGCAGCCCGACAGTGCATAATGAAAAACTGTTTTTT. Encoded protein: CASSPTVHNEKLFF.

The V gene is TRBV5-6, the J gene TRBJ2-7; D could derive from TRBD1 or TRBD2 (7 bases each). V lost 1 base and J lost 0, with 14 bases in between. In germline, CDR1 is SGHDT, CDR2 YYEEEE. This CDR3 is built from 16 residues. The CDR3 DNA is TGTGCCAGCAGCTTGTTGCAGGGGGGGCGCTCCTACGAGCAGTACTTC. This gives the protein CASSLLQGGRSYEQYF.

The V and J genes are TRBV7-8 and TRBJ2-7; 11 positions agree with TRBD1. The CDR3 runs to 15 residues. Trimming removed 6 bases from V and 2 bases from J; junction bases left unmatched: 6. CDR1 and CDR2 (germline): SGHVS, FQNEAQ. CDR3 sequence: CASSAGTGGAYEQYF. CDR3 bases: TGTGCCAGCAGTGCCGGGACAGGGGGGGCCTACGAGCAGTACTTC.

This CDR3 reads CASKLGTDNSPLHF. The CDR3, as DNA: TGTGCCAGCAAGCTAGGGACAGATAATTCACCCCTCCACTTT. The chain is built from TRBV25-1 and TRBJ1-6; the match to TRBD1 covers 7 bases. Trimming at V came to 7 bases and at J to 5 bases, leaving 5 bases not matched to a gene. Per germline, CDR1 MGHDK and CDR2 SYGVNS. The length of the CDR3 is 14 residues. The variable domain in full, with the rest retrieved from reference TRBV25-1 and TRBJ1-6, is EADIYQTPRYLVIGTGKKITLECSQTMGHDKMYWYQQDPGMELHLIHYSYGVNSTEKGDLSSESTVSRIRTEHFPLTLESARPSHTSQYLCASKLGTDNSPLHFGNGTRLTVT.

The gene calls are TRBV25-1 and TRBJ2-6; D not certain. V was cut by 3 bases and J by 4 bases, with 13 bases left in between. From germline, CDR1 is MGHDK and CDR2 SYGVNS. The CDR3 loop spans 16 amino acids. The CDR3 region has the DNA TGTGCCAGCAGTGAGGGCAGGTGGGCGGGGGCCAACGTCCTGACTTTC. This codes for CASSEGRWAGANVLTF.

The CDR3 DNA is TGTGCCAGCAGCTTGCCAGACTGGAACACTGAAGCTTTCTTT. Its protein is CASSLPDWNTEAFF. The rearrangement links TRBV7-2 to TRBJ1-1; D not resolved. The CDR3 has 14 amino acids. Germline loops: CDR1 SGHTA, CDR2 FQGNSA. Trimming pared 3 bases from V and 1 base from J, leaving 9 bases between. The full variable domain, with the rest looked up from reference TRBV7-2 and TRBJ1-1, is GAGVSQSPSNKVTEKGKDVELRCDPISGHTALYWYRQSLGQGLEFLIYFQGNSAPDKSGLPSDRFSAERTGGSVSTLTIQRTQQEDSAVYLCASSLPDWNTEAFFGQGTRLTVV.

The CDR3 DNA reads as TGTGCCAGCAGTTTCGGACAGCTCAACACTGAAGCTTTCTTT. It yields the protein CASSFGQLNTEAFF. V and J are TRBV6-5 and TRBJ1-1, with D perhaps TRBD1 (6 bases). Trimming removed 4 bases at V and 2 bases at J, with 11 bases between. The germline V gene has CDR1 MNHEY and CDR2 SVGAGI. This CDR3 region has 14 residues.

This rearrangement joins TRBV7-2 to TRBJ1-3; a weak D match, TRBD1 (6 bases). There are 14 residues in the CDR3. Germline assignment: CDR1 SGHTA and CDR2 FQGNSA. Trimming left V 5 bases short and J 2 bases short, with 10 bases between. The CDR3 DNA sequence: TGTGCCAGCAGCCCCTCAGGGGCTGGAAACACCATATATTTT. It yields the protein CASSPSGAGNTIYF.

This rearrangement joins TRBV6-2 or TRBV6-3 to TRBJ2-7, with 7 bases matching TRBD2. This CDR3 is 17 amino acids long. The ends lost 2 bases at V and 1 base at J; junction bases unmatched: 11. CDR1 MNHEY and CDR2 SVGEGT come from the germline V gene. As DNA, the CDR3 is TGTGCCAGCAGTTACGATCGGGGCGGGGGAGCATCCTACGAGCAGTACTTC. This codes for CASSYDRGGGASYEQYF.

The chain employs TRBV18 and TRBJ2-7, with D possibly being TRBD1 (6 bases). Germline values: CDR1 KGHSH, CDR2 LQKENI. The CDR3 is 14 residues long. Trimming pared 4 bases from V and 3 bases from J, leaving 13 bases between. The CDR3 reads CASSHETGHYEQYF. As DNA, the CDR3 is TGTGCCAGCTCACACGAAACAGGGCACTACGAGCAGTACTTC. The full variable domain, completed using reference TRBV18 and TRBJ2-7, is NAGVMQNPRHLVRRRGQEARLRCSPMKGHSHVYWYRQLPEEGLKFMVYLQKENIIDESGMPKERFSAEFPKEGPSILRIQQVVRGDSAAYFCASSHETGHYEQYFGPGTRLTVT.

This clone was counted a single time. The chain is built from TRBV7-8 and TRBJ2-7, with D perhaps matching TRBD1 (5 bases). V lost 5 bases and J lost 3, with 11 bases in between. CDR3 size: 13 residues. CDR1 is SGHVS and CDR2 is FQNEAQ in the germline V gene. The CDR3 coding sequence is TGTGCCAGCAGCCGGACAAGGGACTACGAGCAGTACTTC. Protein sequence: CASSRTRDYEQYF.

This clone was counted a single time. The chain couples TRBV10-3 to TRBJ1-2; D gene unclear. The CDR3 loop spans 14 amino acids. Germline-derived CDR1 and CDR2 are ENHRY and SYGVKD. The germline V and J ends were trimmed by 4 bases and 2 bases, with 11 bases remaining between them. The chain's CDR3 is CAISGLQENYGYTF. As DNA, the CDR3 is TGTGCCATCAGTGGACTCCAGGAAAACTATGGCTACACCTTC.